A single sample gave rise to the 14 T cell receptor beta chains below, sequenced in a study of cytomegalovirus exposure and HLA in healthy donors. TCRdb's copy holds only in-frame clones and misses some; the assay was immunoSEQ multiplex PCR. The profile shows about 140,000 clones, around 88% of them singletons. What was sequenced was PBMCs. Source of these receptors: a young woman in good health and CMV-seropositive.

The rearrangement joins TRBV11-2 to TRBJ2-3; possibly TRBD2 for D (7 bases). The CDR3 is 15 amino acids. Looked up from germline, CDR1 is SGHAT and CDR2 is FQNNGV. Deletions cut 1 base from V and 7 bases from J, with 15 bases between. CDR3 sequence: CASSLGGGTTNTQYF. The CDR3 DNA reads TGTGCCAGCAGCTTAGGGGGGGGGACAACAAATACGCAGTATTTT.

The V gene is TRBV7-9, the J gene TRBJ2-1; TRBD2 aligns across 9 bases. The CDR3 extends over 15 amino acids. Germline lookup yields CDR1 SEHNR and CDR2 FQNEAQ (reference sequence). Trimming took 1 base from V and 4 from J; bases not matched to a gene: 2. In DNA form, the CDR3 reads TGTGCCAGCAGCTTAGTGGCGGGGGGGTACAATGAGCAGTTCTTC. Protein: CASSLVAGGYNEQFF.

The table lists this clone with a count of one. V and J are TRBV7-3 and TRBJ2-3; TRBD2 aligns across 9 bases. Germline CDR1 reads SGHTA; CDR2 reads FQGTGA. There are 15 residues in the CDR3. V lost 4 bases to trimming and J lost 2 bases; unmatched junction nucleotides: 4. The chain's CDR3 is CASSSSGGNTDTQYF. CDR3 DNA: TGTGCCAGCAGCTCCAGCGGGGGGAACACAGATACGCAGTATTTT.

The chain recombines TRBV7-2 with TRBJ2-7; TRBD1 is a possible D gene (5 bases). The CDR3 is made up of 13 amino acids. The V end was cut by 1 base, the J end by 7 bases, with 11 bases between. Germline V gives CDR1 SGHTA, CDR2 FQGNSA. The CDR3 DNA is TGTGCCAGCAGCTTAGGTCAGGGTCGGGAGCAGTACTTC. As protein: CASSLGQGREQYF.

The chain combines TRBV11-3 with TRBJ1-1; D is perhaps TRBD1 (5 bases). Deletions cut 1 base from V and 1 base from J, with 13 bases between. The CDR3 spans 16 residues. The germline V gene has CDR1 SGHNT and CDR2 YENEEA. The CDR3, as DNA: TGTGCCAGCAGCTTAGGGGTCAAGGGGTCGAACACTGAAGCTTTCTTT. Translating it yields CASSLGVKGSNTEAFF. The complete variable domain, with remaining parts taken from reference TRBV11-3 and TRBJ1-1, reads EAGVVQSPRYKIIEKKQPVAFWCNPISGHNTLYWYLQNLGQGPELLIRYENEEAVDDSQLPKDRFSAERLKGVDSTLKIQPAELGDSAVYLCASSLGVKGSNTEAFFGQGTRLTVV.

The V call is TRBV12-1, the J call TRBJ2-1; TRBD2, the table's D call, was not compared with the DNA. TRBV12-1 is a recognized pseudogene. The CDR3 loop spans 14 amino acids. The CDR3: CASSPFWGGDEQFF. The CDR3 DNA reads TGTGCCAGCAGCCCCTTTTGGGGGGGGGATGAGCAGTTCTTC.

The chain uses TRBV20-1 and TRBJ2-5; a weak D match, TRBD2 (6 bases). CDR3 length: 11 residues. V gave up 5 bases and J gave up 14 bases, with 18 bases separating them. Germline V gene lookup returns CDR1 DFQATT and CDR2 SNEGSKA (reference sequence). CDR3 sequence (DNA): TGCAGTGCTGCTCCGGGGGACTCCGATTACTTC. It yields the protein CSAAPGDSDYF.

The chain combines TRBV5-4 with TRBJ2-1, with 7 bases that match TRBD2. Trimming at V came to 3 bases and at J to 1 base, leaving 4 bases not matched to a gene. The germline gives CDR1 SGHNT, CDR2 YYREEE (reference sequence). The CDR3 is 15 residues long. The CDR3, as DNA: TGTGCCAGCAGCTCCCTAGCGGAGTCCTACAATGAGCAGTTCTTC. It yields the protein CASSSLAESYNEQFF.

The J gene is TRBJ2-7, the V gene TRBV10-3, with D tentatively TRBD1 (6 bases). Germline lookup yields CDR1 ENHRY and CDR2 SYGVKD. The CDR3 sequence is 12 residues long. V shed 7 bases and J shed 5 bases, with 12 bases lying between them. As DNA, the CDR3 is TGTGCCATCACGCCAGGGGACCACGAGCAGTACTTC. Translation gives CAITPGDHEQYF.

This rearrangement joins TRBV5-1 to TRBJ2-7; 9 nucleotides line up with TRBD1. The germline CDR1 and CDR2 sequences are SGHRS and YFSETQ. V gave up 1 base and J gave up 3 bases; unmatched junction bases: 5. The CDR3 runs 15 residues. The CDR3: CASSLNTGQGYEQYF. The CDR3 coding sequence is TGCGCCAGCAGCTTGAATACGGGACAGGGCTACGAGCAGTACTTC. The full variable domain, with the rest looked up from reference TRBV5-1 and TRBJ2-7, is KAGVTQTPRYLIKTRGQQVTLSCSPISGHRSVSWYQQTPGQGLQFLFEYFSETQRNKGNFPGRFSGRQFSNSRSEMNVSTLELGDSALYLCASSLNTGQGYEQYFGPGTRLTVT.

The CDR3 coding sequence is TGTGCCTGGAATGGGGGGAGGAACACTGAAGCTTTCTTT. It yields the protein CAWNGGRNTEAFF. The rearrangement links TRBV30 to TRBJ1-1; TRBD1 is a possible D gene (5 bases). CDR1 GTSNPN and CDR2 SVGIG come from the germline V gene (reference sequence). V lost 4 bases and J 1 base, leaving 10 bases between the germline ends. The CDR3 totals 13 residues.

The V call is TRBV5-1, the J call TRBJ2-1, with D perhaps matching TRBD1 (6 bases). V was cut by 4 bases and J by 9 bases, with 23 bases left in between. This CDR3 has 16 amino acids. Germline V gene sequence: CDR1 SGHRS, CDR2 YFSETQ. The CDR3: CASSVRFNRVSGEQFF. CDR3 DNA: TGCGCCAGCAGCGTAAGATTCAACAGGGTTTCGGGTGAGCAGTTCTTC.

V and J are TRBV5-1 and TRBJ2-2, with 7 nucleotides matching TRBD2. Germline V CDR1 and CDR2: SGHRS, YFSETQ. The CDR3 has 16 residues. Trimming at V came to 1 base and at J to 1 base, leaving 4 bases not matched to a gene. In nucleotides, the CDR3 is TGCGCCAGCAGCTTGAATCCGGGAGGGAACACCGGGGAGCTGTTTTTT. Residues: CASSLNPGGNTGELFF.

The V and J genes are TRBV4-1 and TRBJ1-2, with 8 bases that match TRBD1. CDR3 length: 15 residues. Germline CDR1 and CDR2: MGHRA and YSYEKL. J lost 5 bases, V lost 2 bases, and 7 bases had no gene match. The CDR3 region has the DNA TGCGCCAGCAGCCAATATTCCGGGACAGGTTATGGCTACACCTTC. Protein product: CASSQYSGTGYGYTF.